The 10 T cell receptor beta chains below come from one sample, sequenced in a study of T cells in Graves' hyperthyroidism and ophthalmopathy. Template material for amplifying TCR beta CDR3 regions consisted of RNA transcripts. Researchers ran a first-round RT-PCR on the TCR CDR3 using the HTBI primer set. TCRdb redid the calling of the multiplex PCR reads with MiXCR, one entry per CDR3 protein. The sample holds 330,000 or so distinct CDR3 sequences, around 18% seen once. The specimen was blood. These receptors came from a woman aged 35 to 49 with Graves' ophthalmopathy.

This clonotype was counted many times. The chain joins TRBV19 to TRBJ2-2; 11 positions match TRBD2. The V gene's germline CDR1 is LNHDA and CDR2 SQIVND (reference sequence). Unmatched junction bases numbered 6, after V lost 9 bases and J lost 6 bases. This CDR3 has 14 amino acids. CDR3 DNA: TGTGCCAGCACGGGACTAGCGGTTCCCGGGGAGCTGTTTTTT. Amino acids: CASTGLAVPGELFF.

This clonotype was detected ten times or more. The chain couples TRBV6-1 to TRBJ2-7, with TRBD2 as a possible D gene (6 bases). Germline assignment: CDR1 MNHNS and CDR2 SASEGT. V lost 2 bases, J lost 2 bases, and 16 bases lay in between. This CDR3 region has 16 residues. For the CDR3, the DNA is TGTGCCAGCAGTGAATGGGGCTGGAGGGGAACCTACGAGCAGTACTTC. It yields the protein CASSEWGWRGTYEQYF.

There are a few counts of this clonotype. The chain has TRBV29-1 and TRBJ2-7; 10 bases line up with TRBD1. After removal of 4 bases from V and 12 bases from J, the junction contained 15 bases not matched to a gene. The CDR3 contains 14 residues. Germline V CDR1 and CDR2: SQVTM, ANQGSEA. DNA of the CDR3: TGCAGCGTTGTAGAGGACAGGGGGAATCTTATCAGGTACTTC. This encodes CSVVEDRGNLIRYF.

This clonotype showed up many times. The CDR3 spells CASGARDTETQYF. The CDR3 bases are TGTGCCAGCGGGGCTAGGGACACAGAGACCCAGTACTTC. The genes are TRBV2 and TRBJ2-5, with D tentatively TRBD1 (6 bases). The V gene lost 8 bases and the J gene lost 4 bases, with 14 bases spanning the gap. The CDR3 loop spans 13 amino acids. CDR1 and CDR2 from the germline V gene are SNHLY and FYNNEI.

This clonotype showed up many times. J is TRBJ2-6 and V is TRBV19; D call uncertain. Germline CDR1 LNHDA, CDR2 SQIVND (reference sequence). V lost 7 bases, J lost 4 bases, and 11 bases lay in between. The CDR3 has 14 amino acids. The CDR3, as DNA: TGTGCCAGTAAGCGTGGCTCCGGGGCCAACGTCCTGACTTTC. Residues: CASKRGSGANVLTF.

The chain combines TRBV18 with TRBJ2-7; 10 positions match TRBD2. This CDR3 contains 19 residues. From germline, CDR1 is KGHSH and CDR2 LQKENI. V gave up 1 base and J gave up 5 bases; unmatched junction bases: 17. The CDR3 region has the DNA TGTGCCAGCTCACCACTCCGGGCAACAACTAGCGGGATGGTCCACGAGCAGTACTTC. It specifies CASSPLRATTSGMVHEQYF.

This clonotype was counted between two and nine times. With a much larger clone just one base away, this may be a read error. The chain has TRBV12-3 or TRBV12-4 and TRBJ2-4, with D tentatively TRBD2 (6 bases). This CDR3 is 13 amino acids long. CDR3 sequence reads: CASRKLAKNIQHF. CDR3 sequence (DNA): TGTGCCAGCAGAAAACTAGCCAAAAACATTCAGCACTTC.

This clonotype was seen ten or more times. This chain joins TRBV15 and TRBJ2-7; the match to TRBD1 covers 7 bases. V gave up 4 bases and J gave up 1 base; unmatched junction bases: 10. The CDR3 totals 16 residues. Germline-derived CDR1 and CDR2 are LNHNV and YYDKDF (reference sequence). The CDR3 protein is CATSTRFGQDSYEQYF. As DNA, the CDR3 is TGTGCCACCAGCACCCGATTTGGACAGGATTCCTACGAGCAGTACTTC.

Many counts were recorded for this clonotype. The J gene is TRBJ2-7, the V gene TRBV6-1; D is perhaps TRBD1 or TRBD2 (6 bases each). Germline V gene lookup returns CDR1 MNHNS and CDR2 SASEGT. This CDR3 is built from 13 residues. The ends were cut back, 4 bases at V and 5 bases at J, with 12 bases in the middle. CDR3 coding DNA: TGTGCCAGCAGTGTGACGGGGGCCAACGAGCAGTACTTC. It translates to CASSVTGANEQYF.

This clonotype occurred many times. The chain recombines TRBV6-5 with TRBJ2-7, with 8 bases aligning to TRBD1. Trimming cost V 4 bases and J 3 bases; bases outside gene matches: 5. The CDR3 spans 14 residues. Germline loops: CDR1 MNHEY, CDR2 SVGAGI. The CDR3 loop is CASSSSGQDYEQYF. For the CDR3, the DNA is TGTGCCAGCAGTTCATCGGGACAGGACTACGAGCAGTACTTC.